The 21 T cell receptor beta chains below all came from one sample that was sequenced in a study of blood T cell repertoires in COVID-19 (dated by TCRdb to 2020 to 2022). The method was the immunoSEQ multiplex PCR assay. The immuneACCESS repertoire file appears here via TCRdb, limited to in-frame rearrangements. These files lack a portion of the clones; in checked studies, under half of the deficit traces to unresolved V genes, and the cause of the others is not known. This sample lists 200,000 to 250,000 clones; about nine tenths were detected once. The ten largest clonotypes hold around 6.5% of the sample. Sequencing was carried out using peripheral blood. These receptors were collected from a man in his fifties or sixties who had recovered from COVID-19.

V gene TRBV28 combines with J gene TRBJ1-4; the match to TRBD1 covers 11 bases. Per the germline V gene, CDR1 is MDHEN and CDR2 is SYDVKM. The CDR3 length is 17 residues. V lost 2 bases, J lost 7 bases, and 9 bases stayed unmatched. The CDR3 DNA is TGTGCCAGCAGTTTAAGGCCGGGGGGACAGGGGGGTGAAAAACTGTTTTTT. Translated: CASSLRPGGQGGEKLFF.

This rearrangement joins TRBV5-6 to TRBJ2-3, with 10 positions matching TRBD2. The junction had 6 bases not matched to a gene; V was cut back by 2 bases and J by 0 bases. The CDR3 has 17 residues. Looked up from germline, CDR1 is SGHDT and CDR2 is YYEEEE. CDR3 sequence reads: CASSLGLAVGSTDTQYF. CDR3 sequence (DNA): TGTGCCAGCAGCTTAGGACTAGCGGTCGGGAGCACAGATACGCAGTATTTT.

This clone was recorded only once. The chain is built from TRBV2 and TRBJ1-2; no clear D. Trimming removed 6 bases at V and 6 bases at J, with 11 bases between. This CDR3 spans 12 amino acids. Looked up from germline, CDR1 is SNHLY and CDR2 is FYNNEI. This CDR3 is CASREDGDGYTF. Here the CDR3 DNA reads TGTGCCAGCAGAGAGGACGGGGATGGCTACACCTTC.

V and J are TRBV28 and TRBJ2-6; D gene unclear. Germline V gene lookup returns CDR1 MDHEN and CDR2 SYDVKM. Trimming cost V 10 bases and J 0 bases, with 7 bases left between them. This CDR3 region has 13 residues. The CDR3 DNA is TGTGCCACCCGTCGCTCTGGGGCCAACGTCCTGACTTTC. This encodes CATRRSGANVLTF.

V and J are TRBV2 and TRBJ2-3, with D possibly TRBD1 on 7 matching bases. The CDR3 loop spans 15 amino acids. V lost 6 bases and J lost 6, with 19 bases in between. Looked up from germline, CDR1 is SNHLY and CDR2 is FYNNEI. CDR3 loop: CASRLGAGGPDTQYF. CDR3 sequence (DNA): TGTGCCAGCAGGCTCGGGGCAGGGGGGCCGGATACGCAGTATTTT.

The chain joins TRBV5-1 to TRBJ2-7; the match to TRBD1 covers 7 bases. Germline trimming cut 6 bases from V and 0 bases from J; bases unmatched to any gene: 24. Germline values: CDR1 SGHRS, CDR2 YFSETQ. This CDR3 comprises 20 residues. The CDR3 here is CASIFKAPGTETYSSYEQYF. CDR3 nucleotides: TGCGCCAGCATTTTCAAAGCCCCAGGGACAGAGACCTATAGCTCCTACGAGCAGTACTTC.

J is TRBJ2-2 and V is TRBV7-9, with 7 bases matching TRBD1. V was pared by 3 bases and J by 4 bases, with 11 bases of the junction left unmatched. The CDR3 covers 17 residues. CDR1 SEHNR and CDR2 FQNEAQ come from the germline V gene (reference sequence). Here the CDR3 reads CASSLEAPWTGTGELFF. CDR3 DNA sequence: TGTGCCAGCAGCTTGGAGGCCCCCTGGACAGGCACCGGGGAGCTGTTTTTT.

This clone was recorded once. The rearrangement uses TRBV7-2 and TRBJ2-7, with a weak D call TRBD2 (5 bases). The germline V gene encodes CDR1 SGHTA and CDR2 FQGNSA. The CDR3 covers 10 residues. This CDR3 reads CSSGNYEQYF. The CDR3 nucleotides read TGTTCGTCGGGGAACTACGAGCAGTACTTC.

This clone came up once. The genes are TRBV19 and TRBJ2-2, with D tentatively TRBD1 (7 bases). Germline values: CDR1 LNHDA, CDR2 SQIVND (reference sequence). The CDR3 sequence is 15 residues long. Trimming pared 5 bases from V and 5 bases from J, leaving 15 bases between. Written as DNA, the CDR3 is TGTGCCAGTAGTCCGCAGGGGGGAAAAACCGGGGAGCTGTTTTTT. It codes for CASSPQGGKTGELFF.

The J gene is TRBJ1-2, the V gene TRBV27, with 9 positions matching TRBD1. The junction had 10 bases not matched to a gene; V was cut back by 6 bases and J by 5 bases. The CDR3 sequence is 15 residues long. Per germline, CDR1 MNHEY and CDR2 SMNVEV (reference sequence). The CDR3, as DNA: TGTGCCAGCAGAATACCCGGGACAGGGAAGTATGGCTACACCTTC. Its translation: CASRIPGTGKYGYTF.

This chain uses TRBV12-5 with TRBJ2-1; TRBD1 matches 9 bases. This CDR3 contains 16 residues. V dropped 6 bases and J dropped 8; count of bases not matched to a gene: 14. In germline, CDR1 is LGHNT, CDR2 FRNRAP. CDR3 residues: CASGKSGQGSPDEQFF. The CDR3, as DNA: TGTGCTAGTGGCAAAAGTGGACAGGGGTCCCCCGATGAGCAGTTCTTC.

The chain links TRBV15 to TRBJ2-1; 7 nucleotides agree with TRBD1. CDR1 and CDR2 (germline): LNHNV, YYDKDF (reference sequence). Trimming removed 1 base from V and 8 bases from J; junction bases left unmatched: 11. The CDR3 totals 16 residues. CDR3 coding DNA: TGTGCCACCAGCAGAGTTCGTGCGCAGGGGGAACATGAGCAGTTCTTC. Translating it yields CATSRVRAQGEHEQFF.

Here the CDR3 DNA reads TGTGCCAGTAGTCAGAGCGTGCTCACAGATACGCAGTATTTT. Its protein product is CASSQSVLTDTQYF. The chain uses TRBV19 and TRBJ2-3; D gene uncertain. V was pared by 5 bases and J by 2 bases, with 11 bases between. CDR3 size: 14 residues. The germline gives CDR1 LNHDA, CDR2 SQIVND (reference sequence).

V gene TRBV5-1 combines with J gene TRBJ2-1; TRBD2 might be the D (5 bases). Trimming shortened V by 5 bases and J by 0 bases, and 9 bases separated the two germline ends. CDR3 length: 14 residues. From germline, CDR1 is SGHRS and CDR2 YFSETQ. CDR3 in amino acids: CASRVTSSYNEQFF. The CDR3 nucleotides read TGCGCCAGCAGAGTTACTAGCTCCTACAATGAGCAGTTCTTC.

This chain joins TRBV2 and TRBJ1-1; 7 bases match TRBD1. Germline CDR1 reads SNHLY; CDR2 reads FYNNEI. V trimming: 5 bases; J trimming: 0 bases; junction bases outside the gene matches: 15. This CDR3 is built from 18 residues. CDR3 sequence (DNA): TGTGCCAGCAGTTCCAGACAGGGCTCCTCTTCGATGAACACTGAAGCTTTCTTT. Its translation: CASSSRQGSSSMNTEAFF.

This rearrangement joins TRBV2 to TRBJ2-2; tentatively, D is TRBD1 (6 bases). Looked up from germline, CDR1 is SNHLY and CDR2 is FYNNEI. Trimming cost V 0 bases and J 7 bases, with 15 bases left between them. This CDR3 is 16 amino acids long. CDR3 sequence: CASSEAQVQGGGELFF. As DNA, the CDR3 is TGTGCCAGCAGTGAAGCACAGGTCCAAGGGGGCGGGGAGCTGTTTTTT. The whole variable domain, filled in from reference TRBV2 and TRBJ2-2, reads EPEVTQTPSHQVTQMGQEVILRCVPISNHLYFYWYRQILGQKVEFLVSFYNNEISEKSEIFDDQFSVERPDGSNFTLKIRSTKLEDSAMYFCASSEAQVQGGGELFFGEGSRLTVL.

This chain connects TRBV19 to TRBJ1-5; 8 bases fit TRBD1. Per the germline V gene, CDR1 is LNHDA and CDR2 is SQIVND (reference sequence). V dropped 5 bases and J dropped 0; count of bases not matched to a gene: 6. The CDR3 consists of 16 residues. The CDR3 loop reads CASSVTGGLSNQPQHF. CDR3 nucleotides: TGTGCCAGTAGTGTAACAGGGGGACTTAGCAATCAGCCCCAGCATTTT.

The CDR3 DNA sequence: TGTGCCAGCCTTCTAGTTAGCGGGAGAGTCCCCGGGGAGCTGTTTTTT. It codes for CASLLVSGRVPGELFF. This chain links TRBV21-1 with TRBJ2-2; TRBD2, as called in the table, went unchecked against the DNA. TRBV21-1 is a listed pseudogene. CDR3 size: 16 residues.

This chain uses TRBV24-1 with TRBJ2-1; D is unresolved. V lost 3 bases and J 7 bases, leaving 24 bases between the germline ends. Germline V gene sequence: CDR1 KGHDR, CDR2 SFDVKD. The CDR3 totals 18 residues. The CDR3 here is CATSDPSRVGRSRNEQFF. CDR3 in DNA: TGTGCCACCAGTGATCCCTCCCGGGTAGGAAGATCTAGGAATGAGCAGTTCTTC.

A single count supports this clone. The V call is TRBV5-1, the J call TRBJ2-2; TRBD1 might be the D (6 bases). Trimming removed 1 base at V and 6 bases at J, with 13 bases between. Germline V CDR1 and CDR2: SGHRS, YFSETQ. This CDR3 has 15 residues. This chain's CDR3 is CASSLLQGRAGELFF. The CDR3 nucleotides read TGCGCCAGCAGCTTGTTGCAGGGGCGCGCCGGGGAGCTGTTTTTT.

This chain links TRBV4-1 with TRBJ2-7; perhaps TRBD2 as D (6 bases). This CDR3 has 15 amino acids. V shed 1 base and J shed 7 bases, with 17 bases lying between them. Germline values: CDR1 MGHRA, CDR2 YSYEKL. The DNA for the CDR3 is TGCGCCAGCAGCCAAGGATGGGGGGACCTTTTTGAGCAGTACTTC. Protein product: CASSQGWGDLFEQYF.